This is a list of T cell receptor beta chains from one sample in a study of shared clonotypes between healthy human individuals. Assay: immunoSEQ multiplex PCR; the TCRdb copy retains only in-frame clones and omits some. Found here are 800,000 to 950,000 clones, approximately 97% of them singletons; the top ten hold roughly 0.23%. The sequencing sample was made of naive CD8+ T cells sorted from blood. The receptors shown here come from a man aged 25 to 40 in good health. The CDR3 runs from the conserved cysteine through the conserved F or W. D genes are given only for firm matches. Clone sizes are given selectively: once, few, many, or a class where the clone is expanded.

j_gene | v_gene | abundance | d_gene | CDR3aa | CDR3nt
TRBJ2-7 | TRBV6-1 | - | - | CASSESGRYLLYEQYF | TGTGCCAGCAGTGAAAGTGGGAGATATTTGCTCTACGAGCAGTACTTC
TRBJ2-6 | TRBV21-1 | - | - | CASSTNRTSGRGSSGANVLTF | TGTGCCAGCAGCACTAATCGGACTAGCGGGAGAGGGTCCTCTGGGGCCAACGTCCTGACTTTC
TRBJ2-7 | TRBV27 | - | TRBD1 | CASSPNRGYEQYF | TGTGCCAGCAGCCCAAACAGGGGATACGAGCAGTACTTC
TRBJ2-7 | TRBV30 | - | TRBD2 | CAWISSGRPYEQYF | TGTGCCTGGATCTCGTCCGGGAGGCCCTACGAGCAGTACTTC
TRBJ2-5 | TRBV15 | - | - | CATSRGLGQGQYF | TGTGCCACCAGCAGAGGACTAGGCCAGGGGCAGTACTTC
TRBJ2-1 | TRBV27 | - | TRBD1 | CASSLLGQGNEQFF | TGTGCCAGCAGTTTATTGGGACAGGGCAATGAGCAGTTCTTC
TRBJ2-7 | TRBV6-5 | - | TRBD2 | CASSYSGMGDEQYF | TGTGCCAGCAGTTACAGCGGGATGGGCGACGAGCAGTACTTC
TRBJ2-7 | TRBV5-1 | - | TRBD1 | CASSLRQGAAGEQYF | TGCGCCAGCAGCCTCCGACAGGGGGCGGCAGGGGAGCAGTACTTC
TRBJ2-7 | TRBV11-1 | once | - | CASSARGWSYEQYF | TGTGCCAGCAGCGCCCGCGGGTGGTCCTACGAGCAGTACTTC
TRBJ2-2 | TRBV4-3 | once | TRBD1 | CASSQDRGPGELFF | TGCGCCAGCAGCCAGGACAGGGGGCCGGGGGAGCTGTTTTTT
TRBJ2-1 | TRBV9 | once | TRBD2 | CASTKVGTSGTNEQFF | TGTGCCAGCACCAAAGTGGGGACTAGCGGGACTAATGAGCAGTTCTTC
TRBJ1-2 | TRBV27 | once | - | CASSLSANYGYTF | TGTGCCAGCAGTTTATCAGCTAACTATGGCTACACCTTC
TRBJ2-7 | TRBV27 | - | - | CASSLSRDTDEQYF | TGTGCCAGCAGTTTGTCCCGGGACACCGACGAGCAGTACTTC
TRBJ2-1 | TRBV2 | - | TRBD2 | CASTRGLAGGEGGEQFF | TGTGCCAGCACCCGGGGACTAGCGGGAGGGGAAGGCGGTGAGCAGTTCTTC
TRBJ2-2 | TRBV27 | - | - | CASSLGANTGELFF | TGTGCCAGCAGTTTAGGGGCGAACACCGGGGAGCTGTTTTTT
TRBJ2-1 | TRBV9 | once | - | CASSVGHRDNEQFF | TGTGCCAGCAGCGTAGGGCACAGGGACAATGAGCAGTTCTTC
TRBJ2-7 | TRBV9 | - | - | CASSVLLSEQYF | TGTGCCAGCAGCGTTCTTCTATCCGAGCAGTACTTC
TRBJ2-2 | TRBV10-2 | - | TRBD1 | CARGQGDGGELFF | TGCGCCAGGGGACAGGGAGACGGCGGGGAGCTGTTTTTT
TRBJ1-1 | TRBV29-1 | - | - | CSVPSGRDTEAFF | TGCAGCGTCCCGAGCGGTCGGGACACTGAAGCTTTCTTT
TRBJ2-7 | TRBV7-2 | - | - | CASSSVLLSGPPHEQYF | TGTGCCAGCAGCTCGGTCCTCCTTTCGGGTCCCCCCCACGAGCAGTACTTC
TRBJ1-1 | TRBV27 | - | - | CASSLGTEAFF | TGTGCCAGCAGTCTGGGAACTGAAGCTTTCTTT
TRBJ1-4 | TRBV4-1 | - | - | CASSQDGTSGNEKLFF | TGCGCCAGCAGCCAAGATGGGACTAGCGGAAATGAAAAACTGTTTTTT
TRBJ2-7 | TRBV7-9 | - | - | CASTQDGREQYF | TGTGCCAGCACCCAGGATGGGCGCGAGCAGTACTTC
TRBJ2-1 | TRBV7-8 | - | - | CASSLSPYNEQFF | TGTGCCAGCAGCTTAAGTCCGTACAATGAGCAGTTCTTC
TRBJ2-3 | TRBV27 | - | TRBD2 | CASSLHNLAEIDTQYF | TGTGCCAGCAGTTTACACAACCTAGCGGAGATAGATACGCAGTATTTT
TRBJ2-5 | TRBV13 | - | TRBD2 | CASSFLAAGEPETQYF | TGTGCCAGCAGCTTTTTGGCAGCGGGAGAACCAGAGACCCAGTACTTC
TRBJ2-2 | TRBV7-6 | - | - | CASSSRQANTGELFF | TGTGCCAGCAGCTCCCGACAGGCGAACACCGGGGAGCTGTTTTTT
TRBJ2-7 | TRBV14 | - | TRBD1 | CASSQDHRGHYEQYF | TGTGCCAGCAGCCAAGATCACAGGGGGCACTACGAGCAGTACTTC
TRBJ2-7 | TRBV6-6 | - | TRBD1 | CASSPTGSYEQYF | TGTGCCAGCAGTCCGACAGGGAGCTACGAGCAGTACTTC
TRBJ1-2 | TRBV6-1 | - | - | CAGEKYGDGYTF | TGTGCCGGGGAGAAATATGGGGATGGCTACACCTTC
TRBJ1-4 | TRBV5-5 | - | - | CASSLGVVSEKLFF | TGTGCCAGCAGCTTGGGAGTAGTTTCGGAAAAACTGTTTTTT
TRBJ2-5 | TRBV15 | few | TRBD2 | CATSTAGGETQYF | TGTGCCACCAGCACAGCGGGAGGGGAGACCCAGTACTTC
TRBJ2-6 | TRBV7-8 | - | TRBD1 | CASRQTGKYSGANVLTF | TGTGCCAGCAGACAGACAGGGAAATACTCTGGGGCCAACGTCCTGACTTTC
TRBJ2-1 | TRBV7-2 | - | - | CASSLDGSAPYNEQFF | TGTGCCAGCAGCTTAGATGGTTCTGCCCCCTACAATGAGCAGTTCTTC
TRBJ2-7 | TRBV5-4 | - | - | CASSLMGAYEQYF | TGTGCCAGCAGCTTGATGGGGGCCTACGAGCAGTACTTC
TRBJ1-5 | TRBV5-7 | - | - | CASWREGEQPQHF | TGTGCCAGCTGGCGGGAGGGGGAACAGCCCCAGCATTTT
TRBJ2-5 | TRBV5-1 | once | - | CASSWALGRVGETQYF | TGCGCCAGCAGCTGGGCCCTGGGACGGGTGGGAGAGACCCAGTACTTC
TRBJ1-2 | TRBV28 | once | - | CASSLPWAVTYYGYTF | TGTGCCAGCAGTTTACCGTGGGCGGTTACTTACTATGGCTACACCTTC
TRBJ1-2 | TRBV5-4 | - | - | CASSLAGGANYGYTF | TGTGCCAGCAGCTTGGCCGGGGGTGCTAACTATGGCTACACCTTC
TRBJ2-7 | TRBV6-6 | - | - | CASSQPGFEQYF | TGTGCCAGCAGCCAGCCAGGGTTCGAGCAGTACTTC
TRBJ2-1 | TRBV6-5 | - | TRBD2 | CASSSGLVIFEQFF | TGTGCCAGCAGTTCGGGACTAGTTATTTTTGAGCAGTTCTTC
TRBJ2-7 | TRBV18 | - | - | CASSPRDKSYEQYF | TGTGCCAGCTCACCCCGGGACAAATCCTACGAGCAGTACTTC
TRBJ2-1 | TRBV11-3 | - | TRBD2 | CASSAYGGQAGGNEQFF | TGTGCCAGCAGTGCCTACGGAGGGCAAGCGGGAGGAAATGAGCAGTTCTTC
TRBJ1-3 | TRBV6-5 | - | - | CASSFGSGSGNTIYF | TGTGCCAGCAGTTTTGGGTCAGGCTCTGGAAACACCATATATTTT
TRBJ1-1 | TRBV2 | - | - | CASSEQAPTEAFF | TGTGCCAGCAGTGAACAGGCTCCCACTGAAGCTTTCTTT
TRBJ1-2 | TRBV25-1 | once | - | CASRAPEGYTF | TGTGCCAGCAGGGCCCCGGAGGGCTACACCTTC
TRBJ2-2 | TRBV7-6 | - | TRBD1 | CASSFRGDRTANTGELFF | TGTGCCAGCAGCTTTAGAGGGGACAGGACAGCGAACACCGGGGAGCTGTTTTTT
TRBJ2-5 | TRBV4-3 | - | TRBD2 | CASSPGLAGEGETQYF | TGCGCCAGCAGCCCTGGACTAGCGGGAGAGGGGGAGACCCAGTACTTC
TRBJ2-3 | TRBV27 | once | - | CASARTQETDTQYF | TGTGCCAGCGCGAGGACCCAGGAGACAGATACGCAGTATTTT